This TCR beta chain was observed in a study of early T cells in non-severe SARS-CoV-2 infection. For the study at large: Sequencing was performed on bulk RNA from unsorted whole blood, leaving chains unpaired.

This clonotype was counted a few times. What it binds is unknown. Unique molecular identifier tags were affixed to discrete cDNA molecules. TCRdb reanalysed the 5' RACE reads using MiXCR and keeps one entry per CDR3 protein. The sample records about 45,000 distinct CDR3 sequences, around a tenth being singletons. V was cut by 2 bases and J by 2 bases, with 8 bases left in between. Germline CDR1 is MRHNA and CDR2 is SNTAGT. This CDR3 has 14 residues. Findings and limits, study-wide: VDJdb-based annotation leaned toward anti-spike CD8 responses and missed private and CD4 specificities.

The TCR originated in an adult who was a healthcare worker with PCR-confirmed SARS-CoV-2 infection or an uninfected control (not recorded which). The sample was whole blood. This chain uses TRBV6-4 with TRBJ2-3; weak D call: TRBD2 (6 bases). CDR3 protein: CASSDAGNTDTQYF. In nucleotides, the CDR3 is TGTGCCAGCAGTGACGCGGGGAACACAGATACGCAGTATTTT.